The rows below give T cell receptor beta chains drawn from one sample of a study of CD8 T cells in ankylosing spondylitis. A single record per CDR3 protein comes from TCRdb applying MiXCR to the 5' RACE reads. This table has a few hundred thousand distinct CDR3 sequences, roughly 18% appearing once. The source material was blood, either unsorted or a sorted T cell fraction (not recorded which). Every receptor here comes from a male donor with ankylosing spondylitis. Each CDR3 is given with its conserved first and last residue. A D gene is named only where the DNA matches it firmly. The size of a clone is reported for some rows only, either as once, few or many, or as a class for expanded clones.

j_gene,d_gene,v_gene,abundance,CDR3nt,CDR3aa
TRBJ1-2,-,TRBV7-8,-,TGTGCCAGCAGCTTAGTCTTGGACAGCCCTTATGGCTACACCTTC,CASSLVLDSPYGYTF
TRBJ1-1,-,TRBV29-1,-,TGCAGCGTTCTTGTACTAAACACTGAAGCTTTCTTT,CSVLVLNTEAFF
TRBJ1-1,-,TRBV14,-,TGTGCCAGCAGCCAAGGATGGGTAAACACTGAAGCTTTCTTT,CASSQGWVNTEAFF
TRBJ2-1,TRBD2,TRBV5-6,-,TGTGCCAGCAGCTTGGTGGTCGGGGGGGAAGCCTACAATGAGCAGTTCTTC,CASSLVVGGEAYNEQFF
TRBJ1-4,-,TRBV21-1,few,TGTGCCAGCAGCCCCACTCGAAGGGCAGATGCAACTAATGAAAAACTGTTTTTT,CASSPTRRADATNEKLFF
TRBJ1-4,TRBD1,TRBV12-3/TRBV12-4,-,TGTGCCAGCAGTTTTGAGGGACAGGGAGGTGAAAAACTGTTTTTT,CASSFEGQGGEKLFF
TRBJ1-1,-,TRBV12-5,few,TGTGCTAGTGCCATCAGGGTAGCAGCTTTCTTT,CASAIRVAAFF
TRBJ2-1,-,TRBV27,few,TGTGCCAGCACCTTGTCAAGGGGTGGTCACAATGAGCAGTTCTTC,CASTLSRGGHNEQFF
TRBJ1-4,-,TRBV28,-,TGTGCCAGCAGCCCAGTTGGCGGCGATGAAAAACTGTTTTTT,CASSPVGGDEKLFF
TRBJ2-2,-,TRBV7-8,few,TGTGCCAGCAGCCTCTGGAGGCTTGGGGTCCCCGGGGAGCTGTTTTTT,CASSLWRLGVPGELFF
TRBJ1-4,-,TRBV12-3/TRBV12-4,-,TGTGCCAGCAGTTTAGGGATGGGTGAAAAACTGTTTTTT,CASSLGMGEKLFF
TRBJ2-1,-,TRBV7-9,few,TGTGGGCTGGTAAACGGAAACTCCTACAATGAGCAGTTCTTC,CGLVNGNSYNEQFF
TRBJ2-1,-,TRBV19,once,TGTGCCAGTAGTATGGCCCCGGGGGCCTACAATGAGCAGTTCTTC,CASSMAPGAYNEQFF
TRBJ1-1,-,TRBV29-1,few,TGCAGCGTCTACTTACCCGGGACCCTTGAAGCTTTCTTT,CSVYLPGTLEAFF
TRBJ2-1,-,TRBV7-2,few,TGTGCCAGCAGCTTAGCCCTAGATGAGCAGTTCTTC,CASSLALDEQFF
TRBJ1-2,TRBD1,TRBV27,-,TGTGCCAGCAGTTTCAAAGGGGGCGCTGGTTATGGCTACACCTTC,CASSFKGGAGYGYTF
TRBJ2-1,TRBD1,TRBV13,few,TGTGCCAGCAGCCCGGCAGGACAGGGGACTCGCGAGCAGTTCTTC,CASSPAGQGTREQFF
TRBJ2-3,-,TRBV3-1,few,TGTGCCAGCAGCCAAGATGTGGGGGCCGATACGCAGTATTTT,CASSQDVGADTQYF
TRBJ1-1,-,TRBV13,-,TGTGCCAGCAGCCCCACAGTGGACACTGAAGCTTTCTTT,CASSPTVDTEAFF
TRBJ2-7,-,TRBV7-9,-,TGTGCCAGCAGCTTAGCCCCCGTAGCCTACGAGCAGTACTTC,CASSLAPVAYEQYF
TRBJ2-7,TRBD1,TRBV7-9,-,TGTGCCAGCAGCTTAGCGCACAGGGGCTACGAGCAGTACTTC,CASSLAHRGYEQYF
TRBJ1-2,-,TRBV25-1,-,TGTGCCAGCTGGGGTCACTATGGCTACACCTTC,CASWGHYGYTF
TRBJ2-7,-,TRBV7-9,few,TGTGCCAGCAGGACAGCCTTAACAGAAGAGCAGTACTTC,CASRTALTEEQYF
TRBJ1-6,-,TRBV4-1,few,TGCGCCAGCAGCCAAGATCCCGGGGCCCGAGGTTCACCCCTCCACTTT,CASSQDPGARGSPLHF
TRBJ1-2,-,TRBV29-1,few,TGCAGCGTTGTGACGGGGGACCGGGGCTACACCTTC,CSVVTGDRGYTF
TRBJ2-7,TRBD1,TRBV27,few,TGTGCCAGCAGGACACAACTTACCTGGGACAGGGGGCACGAGCAGTACTTC,CASRTQLTWDRGHEQYF
TRBJ1-3,-,TRBV28,-,TGTGCCAGCACCACCCAGGGACCGCCTGGAAACACCATATATTTT,CASTTQGPPGNTIYF
TRBJ2-2,-,TRBV7-9,-,TGTGCCAGCAGCTTTTTCTTCGGGGAGCTGTTTTTT,CASSFFFGELFF
TRBJ2-1,-,TRBV7-9,few,TGTGCCAGCAGCGGATGGCAGGGTGGTGGGTACAATGAGCAGTTCTTC,CASSGWQGGGYNEQFF
TRBJ2-1,TRBD2,TRBV24-1,-,TGTGCCACCTCAACTAGCGGGAGGTGGTATGAGCAGTTCTTC,CATSTSGRWYEQFF
TRBJ2-7,TRBD2,TRBV15,-,TGTGCCACCAGCATAGCGGGAGGGCCCTCCTACGAGCAGTACTTC,CATSIAGGPSYEQYF
TRBJ2-3,TRBD2,TRBV7-9,few,TGTGCCACTTCGACTAGCCTGGTGGCAGATACGCAGTATTTT,CATSTSLVADTQYF
TRBJ2-5,-,TRBV29-1,-,TGCAGCGTTGAGGGGGGCGATAGCATCGGGACCCAGTACTTC,CSVEGGDSIGTQYF
TRBJ2-1,-,TRBV3-1,-,TGTGCCAGCAGCCAACCCCTCCGGGATTCCTCCTACAATGAGCAGTTCTTC,CASSQPLRDSSYNEQFF
TRBJ2-1,TRBD1,TRBV27,-,TGTGCCAGCCAAACAGGGGATAATGAGCAGTTCTTC,CASQTGDNEQFF
TRBJ1-5,-,TRBV6-1,-,TGTGCCAGCAATGAGCAACTGGGGGGCGGATTCAGCAATCAGCCCCAGCATTTT,CASNEQLGGGFSNQPQHF
TRBJ2-5,-,TRBV3-1,-,TGTGCCAGCAGCCAAGATTTGGAGACCCAGTACTTC,CASSQDLETQYF
TRBJ2-7,-,TRBV4-3,-,TGCGCCAGCAGCCAAGTAAGAAGTAGCTCCTACGAGCAGTACTTC,CASSQVRSSSYEQYF
TRBJ2-7,-,TRBV20-1,few,TGCAGTGCTAGAGATCCTCGGGGGCGATCCTACGAGCAGTACTTC,CSARDPRGRSYEQYF
TRBJ1-3,TRBD1,TRBV7-2,-,TGTGCCAGCAGCCCACAGGGGGGAACTGGAAACACCATATATTTT,CASSPQGGTGNTIYF
TRBJ1-5,-,TRBV4-2,-,TGTGCCAGCAGCCAAGATGCGGGAAGCAATCAGCCCCAGCATTTT,CASSQDAGSNQPQHF
TRBJ1-2,TRBD1,TRBV18,few,TGTGCCAGCTCACAGGACAGGGAGGATGGCTACACCTTC,CASSQDREDGYTF
TRBJ2-7,-,TRBV12-3/TRBV12-4,-,TGTGCCAGCAGTTTAGGCCCCCCCTACGAGCAGTACTTC,CASSLGPPYEQYF
TRBJ2-7,-,TRBV28,-,TGTGCCAGCAGTCCCCTGGGGGGCCTTTCCTACGAGCAGTACTTC,CASSPLGGLSYEQYF
TRBJ2-3,TRBD1,TRBV29-1,-,TGCAGCGTCACCCGGGACAGGCGGAAGGATACGCAGTATTTT,CSVTRDRRKDTQYF
TRBJ2-3,-,TRBV4-2,-,TGTGCCAGCAGCCAAGATCCCCTACTAGTGAGCACAGATACGCAGTATTTT,CASSQDPLLVSTDTQYF
TRBJ2-3,TRBD2,TRBV11-1,few,TGTGCCAGCAGCCCTGTAGTGGGAACGGGAGGGCCTGCAGATACGCAGTATTTT,CASSPVVGTGGPADTQYF
TRBJ2-1,-,TRBV20-1,-,TGCAGTGCTATTCATGACGGAGGCAGCTCCTACAATGAGCAGTTCTTC,CSAIHDGGSSYNEQFF
TRBJ2-1,TRBD2,TRBV27,-,TGTGCCAGCAGTTTCGGACTAGCGGCGTACAATGAGCAGTTCTTC,CASSFGLAAYNEQFF
TRBJ1-5,-,TRBV7-9,few,TGTGCCAGCAGCCAAGCAGATCAGCCCCAGCATTTT,CASSQADQPQHF
TRBJ1-2,-,TRBV7-9,-,TGTGCCAGCAGCTTCGGGGAGGGTAACTATGGCTACACCTTC,CASSFGEGNYGYTF
TRBJ1-2,-,TRBV7-9,few,TGTGCCAGCAGCTTAGTAGAGGTCGTGTTCGATGGATATGGCTACACCTTC,CASSLVEVVFDGYGYTF
TRBJ2-5,-,TRBV21-1,few,TGTGCCAGCAGCAAAGTTACAGGGTCAGAGACCCAGTACTTC,CASSKVTGSETQYF